What follows are 30 T cell receptor beta chains derived from one specimen sequenced in a study of shared clonotypes between healthy human individuals. Sequenced by immunoSEQ multiplex PCR; TCRdb stores in-frame clones only, minus some. The table has around 690,000 clones, less than 95% seen once; the top ten hold about 33%. Sequencing was done on a sample of memory CD8+ T cells from PBMCs. Documented subset: CD45RO+ cells pooled with CCR7-negative TemRA cells. Receptor source: a man aged 18 to 29 in good health. Some clones in this sample may be carry-over from other donors' samples.

The chain joins TRBV4-2 to TRBJ2-3; D remains unclear. CDR1 is LGHNA and CDR2 is YNFKEQ in the germline V gene. The CDR3 consists of 14 residues. The V and J ends lost 1 base and 6 bases respectively, with 11 bases between them. CDR3 sequence (DNA): TGTGCCAGCAGCCAAGTGGGCGAGCTCGATACGCAGTATTTT. Its protein product is CASSQVGELDTQYF.

This clone is a singleton in its sample. The V call is TRBV10-3, the J call TRBJ2-7; 8 bases are a match to TRBD2. The germline CDR1 and CDR2 sequences are ENHRY and SYGVKD. The length of the CDR3 is 15 residues. V was clipped by 3 bases and J by 4 bases; unmatched bases: 8. CDR3 loop: CAISDGAGVSYEQYF. The DNA for the CDR3 is TGTGCCATCAGTGACGGAGCGGGAGTGTCTTACGAGCAGTACTTC.

This rearrangement joins TRBV6-5 to TRBJ1-2, with TRBD1 as a possible D gene (6 bases). Germline assignment: CDR1 MNHEY and CDR2 SVGAGI. CDR3 length: 13 residues. The V and J ends lost 3 bases and 6 bases respectively, with 11 bases between them. The CDR3 coding sequence is TGTGCCAGCAGTTATGGGGGGCCGGATGGCTACACCTTC. Residues: CASSYGGPDGYTF.

V gene TRBV7-9 combines with J gene TRBJ2-5, with unresolved D. Germline assignment: CDR1 SEHNR and CDR2 FQNEAQ (reference sequence). V lost 0 bases and J 2 bases, leaving 10 bases between the germline ends. The CDR3 sequence is 15 residues long. The CDR3 DNA follows: TGTGCCAGCAGCTTAGCATTGGGTAGACAAGAGACCCAGTACTTC. Translation: CASSLALGRQETQYF.

The chain employs TRBV10-3 and TRBJ1-4, with D possibly matching TRBD1 (5 bases). Germline V gene data show CDR1 as ENHRY and CDR2 as SYGVKD. V gave up 4 bases and J gave up 7 bases, with 16 bases separating them. The CDR3 sequence is 15 residues long. The CDR3 reads CAISGGQGAGEKLFF. The CDR3 bases are TGTGCCATCAGTGGGGGCCAGGGCGCGGGTGAAAAACTGTTTTTT.

This chain uses TRBV7-8 with TRBJ2-7, with D unresolved. Between the trimmed V and J ends, which lost 2 bases and 0 bases, there was a span of 11 bases. The CDR3 is 15 amino acids. CDR1 and CDR2 (germline): SGHVS, FQNEAQ. CDR3 sequence (DNA): TGTGCCAGCAGCTTAAAAGCCCTTAGCTCCTACGAGCAGTACTTC. Its protein is CASSLKALSSYEQYF.

The V and J genes are TRBV5-1 and TRBJ2-1; D gene unclear. The CDR3 length is 12 residues. Germline V gives CDR1 SGHRS, CDR2 YFSETQ. V was trimmed by 0 bases and J by 8 bases, leaving 6 bases between them. In DNA, the CDR3 is TGCGCCAGCAGCTTGGATGTGGATGAGCAGTTCTTC. Protein product: CASSLDVDEQFF.

This clone was seen more than once but under ten times. V usage is TRBV28 and J usage is TRBJ1-1; 8 bases match TRBD1. Germline V gives CDR1 MDHEN, CDR2 SYDVKM. CDR3 length equals 14 residues. J gave up 5 bases and V 7 bases, and 9 bases lay outside the gene matches. CDR3 in amino acids: CASTQDRGGTEAFF. Here the CDR3 DNA reads TGTGCCAGCACCCAAGACAGGGGTGGGACTGAAGCTTTCTTT.

The rearrangement links TRBV27 to TRBJ1-1, with TRBD1 matching over 7 bases. The V and J ends lost 5 bases and 5 bases, in that order; junction bases with no gene match: 17. CDR1 and CDR2 (germline): MNHEY, SMNVEV (reference sequence). This CDR3 region has 17 residues. The CDR3 spells CASSPPDRFFAGTEAFF. Written as DNA, the CDR3 is TGTGCCAGCAGTCCCCCGGACAGGTTTTTTGCTGGTACTGAAGCTTTCTTT.

This clone is a singleton in its sample. The chain employs TRBV11-2 and TRBJ2-7; a weak D match, TRBD1 (6 bases). Germline-derived CDR1 and CDR2 are SGHAT and FQNNGV. This CDR3 contains 19 residues. V shed 1 base and J shed 4 bases, with 26 bases lying between them. The CDR3 protein is CASSLGVTLVPGQLYEQYF. The CDR3 DNA is TGTGCCAGCAGCTTAGGCGTTACTCTGGTTCCGGGACAACTTTACGAGCAGTACTTC.

The chain uses TRBV7-2 and TRBJ1-2; D is ambiguous. The CDR3 contains 12 residues. V was clipped by 2 bases and J by 7 bases, with 8 bases between them. From germline, CDR1 is SGHTA and CDR2 FQGNSA. The CDR3 loop reads CASSLPLTGYTF. In nucleotides, the CDR3 is TGTGCCAGCAGCTTACCCTTGACTGGCTACACCTTC.

The V gene is TRBV28, the J gene TRBJ2-3; D gene uncertain. The CDR3 runs 16 residues. V was cut by 7 bases and J by 3 bases, with 20 bases left in between. From germline, CDR1 is MDHEN and CDR2 SYDVKM. CDR3 DNA: TGTGCCAGCACCCAAAGAAGACGAGCGAGGACAGATACGCAGTATTTT. Translating gives CASTQRRRARTDTQYF.

The chain combines TRBV27 with TRBJ2-3; 8 bases align to TRBD2. Germline trimming cut 5 bases from V and 0 bases from J; bases unmatched to any gene: 22. CDR1 MNHEY and CDR2 SMNVEV come from the germline V gene (reference sequence). The CDR3 is 21 amino acids. The DNA for the CDR3 is TGTGCCAGCAGTACCAGCGGGAGACAACCTGATTTCCATTCTAGCACAGATACGCAGTATTTT. Translated: CASSTSGRQPDFHSSTDTQYF.

This CDR3 is CASLGGVSYNEQFF. The CDR3 nucleotides are TGTGCCAGTCTAGGGGGGGTCTCCTACAATGAGCAGTTCTTC. The J gene is TRBJ2-1, the V gene TRBV19; tentative D call: TRBD2 (7 bases). Germline lookup yields CDR1 LNHDA and CDR2 SQIVND (reference sequence). The CDR3 contains 14 residues. V lost 8 bases, J lost 0 bases, and 11 bases lay in between.

The V and J genes are TRBV6-4 and TRBJ2-1; D not certain. In germline, CDR1 is MRHNA, CDR2 SNTAGT. This CDR3 region has 13 residues. V lost 6 bases and J 7 bases, leaving 13 bases between the germline ends. The CDR3 DNA reads TGTGCCAGCAGCGTAACCCTGGGGAATGAGCAGTTCTTC. Protein: CASSVTLGNEQFF.

The CDR3 loop reads CASSQSGRSNYGYTF. CDR3 bases: TGCGCCAGCAGTCAATCGGGCCGTTCTAACTATGGCTACACCTTC. The rearrangement uses TRBV23-1 and TRBJ1-2; D gene ambiguous. TRBV23-1 carries the ORF label, with uncertain function. The CDR3 has 15 residues. The V end was cut by 0 bases, the J end by 0 bases, with 8 bases between.

The chain has TRBV19 and TRBJ1-2; 10 bases match TRBD1. CDR3 size: 15 residues. The V gene's germline CDR1 is LNHDA and CDR2 SQIVND (reference sequence). V lost 8 bases to trimming and J lost 3 bases; unmatched junction nucleotides: 9. This chain's CDR3 is CASYGLGTGDYGYTF. CDR3 bases: TGTGCCAGTTACGGGTTAGGGACAGGGGACTATGGCTACACCTTC. The entire variable domain, with the rest obtained from reference TRBV19 and TRBJ1-2, is as follows: DGGITQSPKYLFRKEGQNVTLSCEQNLNHDAMYWYRQDPGQGLRLIYYSQIVNDFQKGDIAEGYSVSREKKESFPLTVTSAQKNPTAFYLCASYGLGTGDYGYTFGSGTRLTVV.

The J gene is TRBJ2-2, the V gene TRBV7-2, with D perhaps matching TRBD1 or TRBD2 (5 bases each). CDR1 and CDR2 (germline): SGHTA, FQGNSA. CDR3 length: 15 amino acids. Trimming left V 6 bases short and J 2 bases short, with 13 bases between. The CDR3 loop reads CASSWTGANTGELFF. The CDR3 DNA sequence: TGTGCCAGCAGTTGGACCGGGGCCAACACCGGGGAGCTGTTTTTT.

This clone was recorded only once. Given a far larger clone just one base away, this is likely a sequencing read error. V is TRBV11-2 and J is TRBJ2-1; no clear D gene. The CDR3 contains 14 residues. Trimming left V 5 bases short and J 7 bases short, with 15 bases between. Germline CDR1 is SGHAT and CDR2 is FQNNGV. The CDR3 reads CASSLRSSWNEQFF. CDR3 nucleotide sequence: TGTGCCAGCAGCCTAAGGAGCTCGTGGAATGAGCAGTTCTTC.

V is TRBV19 and J is TRBJ2-2; 14 bases match TRBD2. Losses at the gene ends were 5 bases for V and 3 bases for J; bases not matched to a gene: 5. Germline CDR1 and CDR2: LNHDA and SQIVND (reference sequence). The CDR3 sequence is 17 residues long. This chain's CDR3 is CASSPWGLAGDTGELFF. As DNA, the CDR3 is TGTGCCAGTAGTCCTTGGGGACTAGCGGGAGACACCGGGGAGCTGTTTTTT.

The chain uses TRBV10-1 and TRBJ1-1; D unclear. V lost 2 bases and J lost 4, with 11 bases in between. Germline V gene lookup returns CDR1 WNHNN and CDR2 SYGVQD (reference sequence). The CDR3 is made up of 14 amino acids. Here the CDR3 reads CASSEDPRGTEAFF. The DNA for the CDR3 is TGCGCCAGCAGTGAGGACCCTCGGGGCACTGAAGCTTTCTTT.

V usage is TRBV5-6 and J usage is TRBJ2-3; no definite D call. Trimming left V 3 bases short and J 4 bases short, with 9 bases between. Germline lookup yields CDR1 SGHDT and CDR2 YYEEEE. The CDR3 spans 13 residues. CDR3 sequence: CASSSATPDTQYF. The CDR3 bases are TGTGCCAGCAGCTCGGCAACTCCAGATACGCAGTATTTT.

This clone was seen repeatedly, ten times or more. The rearrangement uses TRBV10-1 and TRBJ2-1; 7 bases line up with TRBD1. The CDR3 runs 16 residues. Germline CDR1 is WNHNN and CDR2 is SYGVQD (reference sequence). V trimming: 4 bases; J trimming: 0 bases; junction bases outside the gene matches: 6. CDR3 coding DNA: TGCGCCAGCAGTGGGGTGGGACAGAGCTCCTACAATGAGCAGTTCTTC. It encodes CASSGVGQSSYNEQFF.

The chain employs TRBV27 and TRBJ2-3, with 9 nucleotides matching TRBD2. CDR3 length equals 16 residues. CDR1 is MNHEY, CDR2 SMNVEV, per germline (reference sequence). Unmatched junction bases numbered 8, after V lost 4 bases and J lost 3 bases. The CDR3 coding sequence is TGTGCCAGCAGTTCGCGGACTAGCGTAATAACAGATACGCAGTATTTT. It codes for CASSSRTSVITDTQYF.

The J gene is TRBJ2-1, the V gene TRBV6-4, with TRBD2 matching over 12 bases. V shed 6 bases, J shed 8 bases, and the junction held 2 bases outside the gene matches. The CDR3 is 13 residues long. CDR1 and CDR2 (germline): MRHNA, SNTAGT. CDR3 region: CASRLAGGYEQFF. CDR3 nucleotide sequence: TGTGCCAGCAGACTAGCGGGAGGCTATGAGCAGTTCTTC.

The V gene is TRBV7-9, the J gene TRBJ2-7; 7 bases align to TRBD2. Germline-derived CDR1 and CDR2 are SEHNR and FQNEAQ (reference sequence). This CDR3 region has 15 residues. V lost 6 bases, J lost 0 bases, and 8 bases stayed unmatched. Written as DNA, the CDR3 is TGTGCCAGCAGTGAAGCGGGCGGGAGCTCCTACGAGCAGTACTTC. Encoded protein: CASSEAGGSSYEQYF.

This chain uses TRBV4-1 with TRBJ1-1; D perhaps matches TRBD1 (5 bases). CDR3 length: 14 residues. Germline V gene data show CDR1 as MGHRA and CDR2 as YSYEKL. The V and J ends lost 2 bases and 1 base respectively, with 8 bases between them. The CDR3 coding sequence is TGCGCCAGCAGCCAACTCGACAGGAACACTGAAGCTTTCTTT. This gives the protein CASSQLDRNTEAFF.

V and J are TRBV9 and TRBJ2-2; 7 nucleotides agree with TRBD1. The ends lost 0 bases at V and 3 bases at J; junction bases unmatched: 5. Per the germline V gene, CDR1 is SGDLS and CDR2 is YYNGEE. CDR3 length: 16 amino acids. CDR3 residues: CASSVEGAMDTGELFF. CDR3 nucleotide sequence: TGTGCCAGCAGCGTAGAGGGGGCCATGGACACCGGGGAGCTGTTTTTT.

About this clone: This same CDR3 is encoded by further DNA sequences in the sample. The gene calls are TRBV5-6 and TRBJ1-5; no reliable D call. V lost 0 bases and J 7 bases, leaving 8 bases between the germline ends. The CDR3 is 13 residues long. CDR1 is SGHDT and CDR2 is YYEEEE in the germline V gene. CDR3 nucleotide sequence: TGTGCCAGCAGCTTGGGCGCGCGCCAGCCCCAGCATTTT. This translates into CASSLGARQPQHF. The variable domain in full, completed from reference TRBV5-6 and TRBJ1-5, reads DAGVTQSPTHLIKTRGQQVTLRCSPKSGHDTVSWYQQALGQGPQFIFQYYEEEERQRGNFPDRFSGHQFPNYSSELNVNALLLGDSALYLCASSLGARQPQHFGDGTRLSIL.

The chain links TRBV28 to TRBJ1-5; D gene uncertain. From germline, CDR1 is MDHEN and CDR2 SYDVKM. The germline V and J ends were trimmed by 3 bases and 11 bases, with 17 bases remaining between them. The CDR3 is 14 amino acids. The CDR3 nucleotides read TGTGCCAGCAGTTTCAGACCAAACCCCCTCGCCCAGCATTTT. Translation gives CASSFRPNPLAQHF.